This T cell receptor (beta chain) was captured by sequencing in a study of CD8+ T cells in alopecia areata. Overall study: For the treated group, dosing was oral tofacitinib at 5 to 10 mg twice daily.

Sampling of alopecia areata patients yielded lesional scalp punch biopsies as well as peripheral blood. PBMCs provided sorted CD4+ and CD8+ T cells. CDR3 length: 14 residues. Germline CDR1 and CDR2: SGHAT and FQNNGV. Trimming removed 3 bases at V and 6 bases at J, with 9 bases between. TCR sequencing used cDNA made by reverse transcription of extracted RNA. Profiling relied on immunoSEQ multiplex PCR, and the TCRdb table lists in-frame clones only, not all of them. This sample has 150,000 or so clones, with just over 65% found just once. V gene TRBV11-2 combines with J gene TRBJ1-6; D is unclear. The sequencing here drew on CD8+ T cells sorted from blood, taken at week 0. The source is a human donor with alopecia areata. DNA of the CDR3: TGTGCCAGCAGCTTGAACCGCCTTAATTCACCCCTCCACTTT. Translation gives CASSLNRLNSPLHF.